The 23 T cell receptor beta chains listed next were all sequenced from one sample in a study of blood T cell repertoires in COVID-19. Clones were read by immunoSEQ multiplex PCR, and TCRdb kept only the in-frame ones, dropping some. Here the sample spans about 140,000 clones, about 86% being singletons. What was sequenced was peripheral blood. The source is a human donor in a cohort sampled during active COVID-19.

The V gene is TRBV4-1, the J gene TRBJ2-5, with TRBD1 matching 9 bases. With V trimmed by 3 bases and J by 2 bases, 4 bases remained unmatched. Germline values: CDR1 MGHRA, CDR2 YSYEKL. The CDR3 has 15 residues. In DNA, the CDR3 is TGCGCCAGCAGCCAGCCGGGACAGGGACAAGAGACCCAGTACTTC. This translates into CASSQPGQGQETQYF.

This rearrangement joins TRBV9 to TRBJ2-7, with a weak D call TRBD2 (6 bases). Germline V lookup: CDR1 SGDLS, CDR2 YYNGEE. Trimming removed 0 bases at V and 3 bases at J, with 10 bases between. The CDR3 covers 14 residues. The CDR3 nucleotides read TGTGCCAGCAGCGTAGCGGGAGAGGTCTACGAGCAGTACTTC. Amino acid sequence: CASSVAGEVYEQYF. The entire variable domain, with the rest obtained from reference TRBV9 and TRBJ2-7, is as follows: DSGVTQTPKHLITATGQRVTLRCSPRSGDLSVYWYQQSLDQGLQFLIQYYNGEERAKGNILERFSAQQFPDLHSELNLSSLELGDSALYFCASSVAGEVYEQYFGPGTRLTVT.

The gene calls are TRBV11-2 and TRBJ2-5; perhaps TRBD2 as D (6 bases). CDR3 size: 14 residues. From germline, CDR1 is SGHAT and CDR2 FQNNGV. The ends were cut back, 1 base at V and 10 bases at J, with 16 bases in the middle. The CDR3 DNA follows: TGTGCCAGCAGCTTAGTGGTGGGGGGAGCGGGCCAGTACTTC. Its protein is CASSLVVGGAGQYF.

V is TRBV29-1 and J is TRBJ2-7; weak D call: TRBD2 (6 bases). The length of the CDR3 is 14 residues. V dropped 8 bases and J dropped 3 bases, with 20 bases sitting between them. The germline gives CDR1 SQVTM, CDR2 ANQGSEA. CDR3 in DNA: TGCAGCCCTCGCGGGACCTTTAGGGGCTACGAGCAGTACTTC. As protein: CSPRGTFRGYEQYF.

The V gene is TRBV4-1, the J gene TRBJ1-5; perhaps TRBD1 as D (5 bases). Trimming removed 1 base from V and 5 bases from J, with 18 bases in between. Germline V lookup: CDR1 MGHRA, CDR2 YSYEKL. The length of the CDR3 is 17 residues. In nucleotides, the CDR3 is TGCGCCAGCAGCCAAGCGGGCAGGAGGGGCGCCGATCAGCCCCAGCATTTT. Protein sequence: CASSQAGRRGADQPQHF.

This clone was detected only once. The gene calls are TRBV29-1 and TRBJ2-5; D remains ambiguous. The CDR3 consists of 13 residues. The germline V gene encodes CDR1 SQVTM and CDR2 ANQGSEA. Trimming took 4 bases from V and 1 from J, leaving 10 bases between them. CDR3 nucleotide sequence: TGCAGCGTTGTCCCCCCCGGCCAAGAGACCCAGTACTTC. Translation gives CSVVPPGQETQYF.

This clone was found a few times. The V gene is TRBV18, the J gene TRBJ2-7; a weak D match, TRBD2 (6 bases). The CDR3 contains 14 residues. Germline values: CDR1 KGHSH, CDR2 LQKENI. Trimming cost V 6 bases and J 0 bases, with 12 bases left between them. This chain's CDR3 is CASSYGTDSYEQYF. In DNA, the CDR3 is TGTGCCAGCTCCTACGGGACTGACTCCTACGAGCAGTACTTC.

V and J are TRBV4-3 and TRBJ2-7; D might be TRBD2 (5 bases). Trimming removed 1 base at V and 0 bases at J, with 10 bases between. The CDR3 sequence is 15 residues long. CDR1 and CDR2 from the germline V gene are LGHNA and YSLEER. This CDR3 reads CASSQGFGSSYEQYF. The CDR3 region has the DNA TGCGCCAGCAGCCAAGGATTTGGGAGCTCCTACGAGCAGTACTTC.

This chain links TRBV23-1 with TRBJ1-5; D uncertain. TRBV23-1 is flagged as an ORF with uncertain function. V was shortened by 0 bases and J by 1 base, with 10 bases between the two germline ends. The length of the CDR3 is 16 residues. The CDR3 region has the DNA TGCGCCAGCAGTCAATCGGAGGTACCCAGCAATCAGCCCCAGCATTTT. This sequence encodes CASSQSEVPSNQPQHF.

The chain recombines TRBV28 with TRBJ2-5, with 9 bases matching TRBD2. The CDR3 consists of 17 residues. With V trimmed by 9 bases and J by 5 bases, 19 bases remained unmatched. Germline-derived CDR1 and CDR2 are MDHEN and SYDVKM. The CDR3 reads CASTGIAGDSDWETQYF. As DNA, the CDR3 is TGTGCCAGTACTGGAATAGCGGGAGATTCAGACTGGGAGACCCAGTACTTC.

The gene calls are TRBV5-1 and TRBJ1-4; 12 positions match TRBD1. Germline CDR1 is SGHRS and CDR2 is YFSETQ. The CDR3 is 17 amino acids. V gave up 0 bases and J gave up 8 bases; unmatched junction bases: 8. This chain's CDR3 is CASSLAGTGGASEKLFF. In DNA, the CDR3 is TGCGCCAGCAGCTTGGCCGGGACAGGGGGCGCATCGGAAAAACTGTTTTTT.

The rearrangement uses TRBV28 and TRBJ2-3; TRBD2 matches 8 bases. The CDR3 sequence is 16 residues long. The germline V gene has CDR1 MDHEN and CDR2 SYDVKM. Losses at the gene ends were 0 bases for V and 0 bases for J; bases not matched to a gene: 2. The CDR3 DNA sequence: TGTGCCAGCAGTTTATGGGCTAGCGGGAGCACAGATACGCAGTATTTT. It is translated as CASSLWASGSTDTQYF.

V is TRBV7-3 and J is TRBJ2-5; TRBD1 agrees at 8 bases. CDR1 is SGHTA and CDR2 is FQGTGA in the germline V gene. V gave up 5 bases and J gave up 2 bases; unmatched junction bases: 7. The CDR3 covers 15 residues. The CDR3 coding sequence is TGTGCCAGCAGCCGAACGGACAGGGCGCAAGAGACCCAGTACTTC. It translates to CASSRTDRAQETQYF.

J is TRBJ1-5 and V is TRBV15; no firm D call. The CDR3 is made up of 14 amino acids. The ends were cut back, 0 bases at V and 2 bases at J, with 5 bases in the middle. CDR1 LNHNV and CDR2 YYDKDF come from the germline V gene (reference sequence). The CDR3 DNA reads as TGTGCCACCAGCAGAGAGGCCGGCAATCAGCCCCAGCATTTT. Encoded protein: CATSREAGNQPQHF. The whole variable domain, remainder taken from reference TRBV15 and TRBJ1-5, is DAMVIQNPRYQVTQFGKPVTLSCSQTLNHNVMYWYQQKSSQAPKLLFHYYDKDFNNEADTPDNFQSRRPNTSFCFLDIRSPGLGDTAMYLCATSREAGNQPQHFGDGTRLSIL.

The rearrangement joins TRBV16 to TRBJ1-5, with D possibly TRBD1 on 6 matching bases. The V end was cut by 3 bases, the J end by 1 base, with 19 bases between. The CDR3 has 18 amino acids. Germline CDR1 reads KGHSY; CDR2 reads FQNENV. The CDR3 coding sequence is TGTGCCAGCAGCCAGAGGGGGTCCTCGGGGTGGAGCAATCAGCCCCAGCATTTT. This sequence encodes CASSQRGSSGWSNQPQHF.

This clone was detected only once. The chain uses TRBV4-2 and TRBJ1-5; TRBD1 matches at 9 bases. After removal of 4 bases from V and 4 bases from J, the junction contained 2 bases not matched to a gene. Germline V lookup: CDR1 LGHNA, CDR2 YNFKEQ. This CDR3 is 14 amino acids long. The CDR3 DNA reads as TGTGCCAGCAGCCCGACAGGGGGAAATCAGCCCCAGCATTTT. Residues: CASSPTGGNQPQHF.

The chain uses TRBV14 and TRBJ2-7; 7 bases are shared with TRBD2. The CDR3 contains 13 residues. Germline CDR1 SGHDN, CDR2 FVKESK. With 5 bases clipped from V and 3 bases from J, the junction kept 4 bases outside the gene matches. The CDR3 nucleotides are TGTGCCAGCAGCTTGCGGGAGTACTACGAGCAGTACTTC. Its translation: CASSLREYYEQYF.

The chain is built from TRBV18 and TRBJ1-3; no reliable D call. V was pared by 6 bases and J by 1 base, with 16 bases between. The V gene's germline CDR1 is KGHSH and CDR2 LQKENI. The CDR3 covers 16 residues. As DNA, the CDR3 is TGTGCCAGCTCTCACTCCAAACCGGGGTCTGGAAACACCATATATTTT. Translated: CASSHSKPGSGNTIYF. Combining the CDR3 with reference TRBV18 and TRBJ1-3 gives the whole variable domain NAGVMQNPRHLVRRRGQEARLRCSPMKGHSHVYWYRQLPEEGLKFMVYLQKENIIDESGMPKERFSAEFPKEGPSILRIQQVVRGDSAAYFCASSHSKPGSGNTIYFGEGSWLTVV.

The chain combines TRBV11-3 with TRBJ1-3, with D uncertain. Trimming took 5 bases from V and 0 from J, leaving 5 bases between them. The germline V gene has CDR1 SGHNT and CDR2 YENEEA. CDR3 length: 13 residues. DNA for the CDR3: TGTGCCAGCAGCGGAGGCTCTGGAAACACCATATATTTT. This codes for CASSGGSGNTIYF.

V is TRBV6-5 and J is TRBJ1-5; D unresolved. This CDR3 spans 15 amino acids. V gave up 0 bases and J gave up 2 bases, with 8 bases separating them. CDR1 MNHEY and CDR2 SVGAGI come from the germline V gene. In DNA form, the CDR3 reads TGTGCCAGCAGTTACTCGGTCGGGGGCAATCAGCCCCAGCATTTT. It yields the protein CASSYSVGGNQPQHF.

This chain connects TRBV19 to TRBJ1-3; no definite D call. Germline lookup yields CDR1 LNHDA and CDR2 SQIVND (reference sequence). This CDR3 has 10 residues. Trimming took off 6 bases at V and 7 bases at J, with 4 bases between the two ends. CDR3 DNA sequence: TGTGCCAGTAGGCGGAACACCATATATTTT. Translating it yields CASRRNTIYF.

The chain uses TRBV3-1 (or the pseudogene TRBV3-2) and TRBJ2-7, with D possibly TRBD2 on 6 matching bases. The CDR3 runs to 13 residues. Germline lookup yields CDR1 LGHDT and CDR2 YNNKEL (reference sequence). Trimming cost V 1 base and J 8 bases, with 12 bases left between them. For the CDR3, the DNA is TGTGCCAGCAGCCAAGGGAAGCGGGCCCAGCAGTACTTC. Protein product: CASSQGKRAQQYF.

This sequence joins TRBV3-1 (or the pseudogene TRBV3-2) and TRBJ1-3; D uncertain. Germline-derived CDR1 and CDR2 are LGHDT and YNNKEL (reference sequence). Trimming stripped 0 bases from V and 0 bases from J, with 9 bases between. The CDR3 is 16 residues long. This chain's CDR3 is CASSQDAPSSGNTIYF. The CDR3 DNA follows: TGTGCCAGCAGCCAAGACGCACCCAGCTCTGGAAACACCATATATTTT.